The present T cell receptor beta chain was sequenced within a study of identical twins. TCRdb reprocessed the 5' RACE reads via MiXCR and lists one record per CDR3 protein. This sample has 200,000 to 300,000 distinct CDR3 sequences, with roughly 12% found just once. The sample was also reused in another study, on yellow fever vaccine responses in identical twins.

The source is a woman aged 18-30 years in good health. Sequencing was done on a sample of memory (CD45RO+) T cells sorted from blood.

The CDR3 DNA is TGTGCCAGCAGCGGGACTAGCGGGAGGGGGAGCTCCTACAATGAGCAGTTCTTC. As protein: CASSGTSGRGSSYNEQFF. This chain joins TRBV11-2 and TRBJ2-1; 16 nucleotides match TRBD2. V gave up 5 bases and J gave up 0 bases; unmatched junction bases: 4. CDR3 length: 18 amino acids. Germline V lookup: CDR1 SGHAT, CDR2 FQNNGV.